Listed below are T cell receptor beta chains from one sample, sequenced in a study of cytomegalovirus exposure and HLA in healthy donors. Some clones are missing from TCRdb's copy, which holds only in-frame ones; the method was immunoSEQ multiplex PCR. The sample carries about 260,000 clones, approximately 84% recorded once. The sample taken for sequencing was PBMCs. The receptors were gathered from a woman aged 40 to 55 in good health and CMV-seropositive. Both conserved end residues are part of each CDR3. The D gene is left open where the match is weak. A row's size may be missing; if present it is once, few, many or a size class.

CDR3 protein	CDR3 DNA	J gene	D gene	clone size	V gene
CAWRGGTSGRTISKTDTQYF	TGTGCCTGGAGAGGGGGGACTAGCGGGAGGACCATCTCCAAAACAGATACGCAGTATTTT	TRBJ2-3	TRBD2	.	TRBV30
CASNAYRDTEAFF	TGTGCCAGCAACGCTTACAGGGACACTGAAGCTTTCTTT	TRBJ1-1	.	.	TRBV28
CASSQDGGSYEQYF	TGCGCCAGCAGCCAAGATGGCGGATCCTACGAGCAGTACTTC	TRBJ2-7	.	once	TRBV4-3
CAWIRQGNEKLFF	TGTGCCTGGATACGACAGGGGAATGAAAAACTGTTTTTT	TRBJ1-4	TRBD1	.	TRBV30
CSTNPGTGGGEQFF	TGCAGCACTAACCCAGGGACAGGGGGCGGTGAGCAGTTCTTC	TRBJ2-1	TRBD1	.	TRBV29-1
CAWSLDAGSPGELFF	TGTGCCTGGAGTTTGGACGCAGGGTCGCCCGGGGAGCTGTTTTTT	TRBJ2-2	.	.	TRBV30
CASSQGTGLSGNTIYF	TGTGCCAGCAGCCAAGGGACAGGCCTCTCTGGAAACACCATATATTTT	TRBJ1-3	TRBD1	.	TRBV4-2
CASSQEMRQPQHF	TGCGCCAGCAGCCAAGAGATGCGTCAGCCCCAGCATTTT	TRBJ1-5	.	.	TRBV4-3
CASSLALRGGRTDTQYF	TGTGCCAGCAGCTTAGCGCTAAGGGGGGGGAGAACAGATACGCAGTATTTT	TRBJ2-3	.	.	TRBV7-2
CASSVGQSLPTIYF	TGTGCCAGCAGCGTGGGACAGTCCCTCCCCACCATATATTTT	TRBJ1-3	TRBD1	.	TRBV5-6
CASTRTSEKLAKNIQYF	TGCGCCAGCACCCGGACTAGCGAAAAACTAGCCAAAAACATTCAGTACTTC	TRBJ2-4	TRBD2	.	TRBV10-1
CASSGTSGRRTDTQYF	TGTGCCAGCAGCGGGACTAGCGGGAGACGCACAGATACGCAGTATTTT	TRBJ2-3	TRBD2	.	TRBV5-4
CASSLGTPNYGYTF	TGTGCCAGCAGCTTGGGGACACCCAACTATGGCTACACCTTC	TRBJ1-2	.	few	TRBV5-6
CASSFGGGTGFSYEQYF	TGCGCCAGCAGCTTTGGTGGAGGGACAGGGTTTTCCTACGAGCAGTACTTC	TRBJ2-7	TRBD1	.	TRBV5-1
CASSWGTGDQPQHF	TGTGCCAGCAGCTGGGGGACAGGCGATCAGCCCCAGCATTTT	TRBJ1-5	TRBD1	.	TRBV28
CASSWPGTSDGELFF	TGTGCCAGCAGCTGGCCCGGGACTAGCGACGGGGAGCTGTTTTTT	TRBJ2-2	TRBD2	.	TRBV7-2
CASEPWRGREQYF	TGTGCCAGCGAACCTTGGAGGGGGCGCGAGCAGTACTTC	TRBJ2-7	.	.	TRBV11-2
CASRELAATAYEQYF	TGTGCCAGTAGGGAACTAGCGGCAACTGCCTACGAGCAGTACTTC	TRBJ2-7	TRBD2	.	TRBV19
CASSEGTGTGTGELFF	TGTGCCAGCAGTGAAGGGACAGGGACGGGCACCGGGGAGCTGTTTTTT	TRBJ2-2	TRBD1	.	TRBV6-1
CASSPPGLTYEQYF	TGTGCCAGCAGCCCCCCAGGGTTGACCTACGAGCAGTACTTC	TRBJ2-7	.	.	TRBV5-5
CASSPPTDQETQYF	TGTGCCAGCAGCCCCCCCACAGACCAAGAGACCCAGTACTTC	TRBJ2-5	.	.	TRBV7-9
CASSNLAGSGNTIYF	TGTGCCAGCTCTAACCTAGCGGGGTCTGGAAACACCATATATTTT	TRBJ1-3	.	few	TRBV18
CSGSRQETQYF	TGCAGCGGTAGTCGCCAAGAGACCCAGTACTTC	TRBJ2-5	.	.	TRBV29-1
CASSVAGGFGNEQFF	TGTGCCAGCAGTGTAGCGGGAGGGTTCGGCAATGAGCAGTTCTTC	TRBJ2-1	TRBD2	.	TRBV2
CASSLLTGGTSYEQYF	TGTGCCAGCAGCTTATTGACAGGGGGGACCTCCTACGAGCAGTACTTC	TRBJ2-7	TRBD1	.	TRBV7-2
CASSLVAGATGNTIYF	TGTGCCAGCAGCTTAGTGGCGGGGGCTACTGGAAACACCATATATTTT	TRBJ1-3	.	.	TRBV13
CASSASSGGHTGELFF	TGTGCCAGCAGCGCGAGTTCAGGGGGCCACACCGGGGAGCTGTTTTTT	TRBJ2-2	TRBD1	.	TRBV9
CASSQDGTGAFGYTF	TGCGCCAGCAGCCAAGACGGGACAGGAGCCTTTGGCTACACCTTC	TRBJ1-2	TRBD1	.	TRBV4-3
CASSLGTGFNEKLFF	TGTGCCAGCAGCTTAGGGACAGGTTTCAATGAAAAACTGTTTTTT	TRBJ1-4	TRBD1	few	TRBV7-9
CASSLRLAAPYEQYF	TGCGCCAGCAGCTTACGACTAGCGGCACCCTACGAGCAGTACTTC	TRBJ2-7	TRBD2	.	TRBV5-1
CASSSRSYEQYF	TGTGCCAGCAGTTCCCGTTCGTACGAGCAGTACTTC	TRBJ2-7	.	.	TRBV27
CASSEKGGRWPDTQYF	TGTGCCAGCAGTGAAAAGGGCGGGAGGTGGCCAGATACGCAGTATTTT	TRBJ2-3	TRBD2	.	TRBV6-1
CASSLNGLNTEAFF	TGTGCCAGCAGTTTAAACGGACTAAACACTGAAGCTTTCTTT	TRBJ1-1	.	.	TRBV27